One sample yielded the 9 T cell receptor beta chains listed below, sequenced in a study of regulatory T cells in long-lasting Graves disease. Specified time point: persistent/refractory GD, antithyroid drugs over 5 years with positive TRAb. Scientists built the TCR library using RNA that was extracted from PBMCs. CDR3 regions were amplified by Arm-PCR using iRepertoire HTBI primers to build TCR beta libraries. TCRdb called the multiplex PCR reads again in MiXCR, with one record for every CDR3 protein. The sample yields hundreds of thousands of distinct CDR3 sequences, less than 25% seen once. Specimen: peripheral blood mononuclear cells (PBMCs), collected when the disease was refractory, from a patient treated with antithyroid drugs. These receptors were collected from a female donor with Graves disease.

The sample holds many counts of this clonotype. The chain carries TRBV5-1 and TRBJ1-1; D remains ambiguous. V dropped 1 base and J dropped 1 base, with 11 bases sitting between them. CDR3 size: 15 residues. Germline values: CDR1 SGHRS, CDR2 YFSETQ. Written as DNA, the CDR3 is TGCGCCAGCAGCTTGTCCCCCACGGCGAACACTGAAGCTTTCTTT. Translating it yields CASSLSPTANTEAFF.

This sequence joins TRBV27 and TRBJ2-7; TRBD2 agrees at 9 bases. The CDR3 has 15 amino acids. Germline V CDR1 and CDR2: MNHEY, SMNVEV (reference sequence). Trimming cost V 6 bases and J 4 bases; bases outside gene matches: 10. The CDR3 coding sequence is TGTGCCAGCAGAACCCCGGGGACTAGCAGTTACGAGCAGTACTTC. Its translation is CASRTPGTSSYEQYF.

There are many counts of this clonotype. This chain connects TRBV27 to TRBJ2-7; maybe TRBD1 (6 bases). Trimming shortened V by 5 bases and J by 2 bases, and 16 bases separated the two germline ends. The V gene's germline CDR1 is MNHEY and CDR2 SMNVEV (reference sequence). The CDR3 has 15 residues. CDR3 residues: CASSPRGTFTYEQYF. The CDR3 region has the DNA TGTGCCAGCAGTCCGAGGGGGACATTTACCTACGAGCAGTACTTC.

The chain carries TRBV7-9 and TRBJ2-5; no reliable D call. The germline V gene has CDR1 SEHNR and CDR2 FQNEAQ (reference sequence). Trimming shortened V by 5 bases and J by 3 bases, and 16 bases separated the two germline ends. This CDR3 is built from 15 residues. As DNA, the CDR3 is TGTGCCAGCAGCCCAACGGACGCGAAAAAAGAGACCCAGTACTTC. Amino acids: CASSPTDAKKETQYF. The full variable domain, in which reference TRBV7-9 and TRBJ2-5 provide the parts outside the CDR3, is DTGVSQNPRHKITKRGQNVTFRCDPISEHNRLYWYRQTLGQGPEFLTYFQNEAQLEKSRLLSDRFSAERPKGSFSTLEIQRTEQGDSAMYLCASSPTDAKKETQYFGPGTRLLVL.

This clonotype showed up many times. This rearrangement joins TRBV12-3 or TRBV12-4 to TRBJ2-7; D is possibly TRBD1 (6 bases). This CDR3 has 15 amino acids. Deletions cut 3 bases from V and 0 bases from J, with 12 bases between. In nucleotides, the CDR3 is TGTGCCAGCAGTTTCTCAGGGGTCCTCTCCTACGAGCAGTACTTC. Translation: CASSFSGVLSYEQYF.

CDR3: CASSEGYNQPQHF. CDR3 DNA sequence: TGTGCCAGCAGTGAGGGGTACAATCAGCCCCAGCATTTT. V and J are TRBV2 and TRBJ1-5; the D is unclear. Germline V CDR1 and CDR2: SNHLY, FYNNEI. Trimming left V 3 bases short and J 3 bases short, with 6 bases between. CDR3 length: 13 amino acids.

This clonotype was seen at least ten times. This rearrangement joins TRBV15 to TRBJ1-5; TRBD1 is a possible D gene (5 bases). CDR1 is LNHNV and CDR2 is YYDKDF in the germline V gene (reference sequence). This CDR3 region has 15 residues. V was shortened by 6 bases and J by 0 bases, with 12 bases between the two germline ends. In DNA form, the CDR3 reads TGTGCCACCAGTCGGGGAGACAGTAGCAATCAGCCCCAGCATTTT. Its protein is CATSRGDSSNQPQHF. Full variable domain (missing parts from reference TRBV15 and TRBJ1-5): DAMVIQNPRYQVTQFGKPVTLSCSQTLNHNVMYWYQQKSSQAPKLLFHYYDKDFNNEADTPDNFQSRRPNTSFCFLDIRSPGLGDTAMYLCATSRGDSSNQPQHFGDGTRLSIL.

J is TRBJ2-7 and V is TRBV15; D gene ambiguous. The V and J ends lost 0 bases and 1 base respectively, with 10 bases between them. CDR1 and CDR2 (germline): LNHNV, YYDKDF (reference sequence). This CDR3 has 15 amino acids. DNA of the CDR3: TGTGCCACCAGCAGAGATCCGACCGGTTCCTACGAGCAGTACTTC. The encoded protein is CATSRDPTGSYEQYF.

This clonotype was counted only a few times. This rearrangement joins TRBV6-5 to TRBJ2-3; 8 bases align to TRBD1. This CDR3 comprises 15 residues. V gave up 2 bases and J gave up 3 bases; unmatched junction bases: 4. The germline gives CDR1 MNHEY, CDR2 SVGAGI. In DNA, the CDR3 is TGTGCCAGCAGTTACACCGGGACAGGTACAGATACGCAGTATTTT. Protein sequence: CASSYTGTGTDTQYF.